Listed below are T cell receptor beta chains from one sample, sequenced in a study of identical twins. In TCRdb, the 5' RACE reads were re-called with MiXCR into one record per CDR3 protein. This table holds fewer than 650,000 distinct CDR3 sequences, 9% to 10% found once. The data also belong to a second study, concerning yellow fever vaccine responses in identical twins.

Sequenced material: PBMCs. The origin of the receptors is a woman aged 18-35 years in good health. CDR3s include the opening cysteine and the closing phenylalanine or tryptophan. The D gene is left open where the match is weak. The size field is filled for only some rows; it gives once, few, many or a size class.

-	TRBV29-1	-	TRBJ2-3	CSARAGWKDTQYF	TGCAGCGCCAGAGCAGGGTGGAAAGATACGCAGTATTTT
TRBD1	TRBV10-3	many	TRBJ1-2	CAISDRTGGNYGYTF	TGTGCCATCAGTGATCGGACAGGGGGCAACTATGGCTACACCTTC
TRBD1	TRBV2	few	TRBJ2-2	CASSLLDRAGTGELFF	TGTGCCAGCAGTCTCTTGGACAGGGCGGGCACCGGGGAGCTGTTTTTT
-	TRBV29-1	many	TRBJ1-5	CSVESGPTQPQHF	TGCAGCGTTGAATCGGGGCCCACTCAGCCCCAGCATTTT
-	TRBV5-1	-	TRBJ2-3	CASSLALIATDTQYF	TGCGCCAGCAGCTTGGCCTTGATTGCCACAGATACGCAGTATTTT
-	TRBV7-9	many	TRBJ2-5	CASSTPMVVGETQYF	TGTGCCAGCAGCACCCCAATGGTGGTGGGGGAGACCCAGTACTTC
-	TRBV2	many	TRBJ1-6	CASNHVSGPLHF	TGTGCCAGCAATCACGTTTCGGGCCCCCTCCACTTT
TRBD1	TRBV4-1	-	TRBJ1-2	CASSQGRDSDGYGYTF	TGCGCCAGCAGCCAGGGGAGGGACAGTGACGGCTATGGCTACACCTTC
TRBD1	TRBV7-6	-	TRBJ2-5	CASSLEQGAIQETQYF	TGTGCCAGCAGCTTAGAGCAGGGGGCAATTCAAGAGACCCAGTACTTC
-	TRBV4-2	many	TRBJ2-7	CASSQRPENYEQYF	TGTGCCAGCAGCCAACGACCCGAAAACTACGAGCAGTACTTC
-	TRBV5-1	many	TRBJ2-7	CASSSGTGSSEQYF	TGCGCCAGCAGCTCGGGCACGGGAAGTTCCGAGCAGTACTTC
-	TRBV25-1	many	TRBJ2-6	CASSEAGANVLTF	TGTGCCAGCAGTGAGGCTGGGGCCAACGTCCTGACTTTC
-	TRBV27	many	TRBJ2-1	CASKTGYNEQFF	TGTGCCAGCAAAACAGGGTACAATGAGCAGTTCTTC
-	TRBV11-1	many	TRBJ2-7	CASSLVPFEEQYF	TGTGCCAGCAGCCTAGTCCCCTTTGAGGAGCAGTACTTC
-	TRBV20-1	many	TRBJ1-2	CSARDYEYGYTF	TGCAGTGCTAGAGATTACGAGTACGGCTACACCTTC
-	TRBV6-2/TRBV6-3	many	TRBJ2-6	CASSRDPGRGANVLTF	TGTGCCAGCAGTAGGGATCCGGGGCGTGGGGCCAACGTCCTGACTTTC
-	TRBV20-1	-	TRBJ2-2	CSASLYTGELFF	TGCAGTGCTAGTTTGTACACCGGGGAGCTGTTTTTT
TRBD2	TRBV29-1	-	TRBJ2-7	CSVSGGVNEQYF	TGCAGCGTTTCGGGAGGGGTGAACGAGCAGTACTTC
-	TRBV11-2	few	TRBJ2-1	CASSLWGAQHNEQFF	TGTGCCAGCAGTCTTTGGGGGGCCCAGCACAATGAGCAGTTCTTC
TRBD2	TRBV5-1	few	TRBJ2-7	CASSLMTGSWASGRVGEQYF	TGCGCCAGCAGCTTGATGACAGGCTCCTGGGCTAGCGGGAGGGTAGGCGAGCAGTACTTC
TRBD1	TRBV10-3	many	TRBJ2-3	CAISGVTGTGGAGTDTQYF	TGTGCCATCAGTGGAGTAACCGGGACAGGGGGCGCTGGCACAGATACGCAGTATTTT
-	TRBV11-2	many	TRBJ2-2	CASSLGVGRYNTGELFF	TGTGCCAGCAGCCTGGGCGTTGGACGGTATAACACCGGGGAGCTGTTTTTT
TRBD2	TRBV20-1	-	TRBJ2-3	CSARSNSGKTPGDTQYF	TGCAGTGCTAGATCTAATAGCGGGAAGACTCCAGGGGATACGCAGTATTTT
-	TRBV3-1	few	TRBJ1-1	CASSPHGGVRNTEAFF	TGTGCCAGCAGCCCCCACGGGGGGGTAAGGAACACTGAAGCTTTCTTT
-	TRBV4-3	many	TRBJ2-7	CASSQALASSYEQYF	TGCGCCAGCAGCCAAGCTCTAGCGTCTTCCTACGAGCAGTACTTC